Listed below are T cell receptor beta chains from one sample, sequenced in a study of Tregs in tolerant kidney transplant recipients. The table came from immunoSEQ multiplex PCR; TCRdb's copy has only in-frame clones and leaves some out. The sample yields more than 90,000 clones, 93% seen once. Sequencing was performed on CD4+ T cells from blood (PBMCs), taken 12 months after the transplant. These receptors were collected from a human patient who received a combined kidney and bone marrow transplant. Among the T cells, some may be from the graft donor. Both conserved end residues are part of each CDR3. D genes are given only for firm matches.

v_call: TRBV15
j_call: TRBJ1-4
d_call: TRBD1
cdr3_aa: CATSRGGQNRGINEKLFF

v_call: TRBV7-6
j_call: TRBJ2-3
d_call: TRBD2
cdr3_aa: CASSLELAGEPGDTQYF

v_call: TRBV7-9
j_call: TRBJ2-1
d_call: -
cdr3_aa: CASSLASSGGYNEQFF

v_call: TRBV19
j_call: TRBJ2-5
d_call: -
cdr3_aa: CASSPGSPGETQYF

v_call: TRBV6-1
j_call: TRBJ2-6
d_call: -
cdr3_aa: CASSEAGGQTPSGANVLTF

v_call: TRBV4-2
j_call: TRBJ2-7
d_call: TRBD2
cdr3_aa: CASSQIAGGSYEQYF

v_call: TRBV28
j_call: TRBJ2-1
d_call: TRBD2
cdr3_aa: CASKSGRPYNEQFF

v_call: TRBV19
j_call: TRBJ2-1
d_call: -
cdr3_aa: CASSIGPSEQFF

v_call: TRBV6-5
j_call: TRBJ1-1
d_call: -
cdr3_aa: CASSRQAWDTEAFF

v_call: TRBV5-1
j_call: TRBJ1-2
d_call: -
cdr3_aa: CASSKGYRDGNGYTF

v_call: TRBV6-1
j_call: -
d_call: -
cdr3_aa: CASTRRGEQYF

v_call: TRBV27
j_call: TRBJ2-7
d_call: TRBD1
cdr3_aa: CASSLMGTEPREQYF

v_call: TRBV4-2
j_call: TRBJ1-4
d_call: TRBD1
cdr3_aa: CASSQEWGQFLEKLFF

v_call: TRBV7-8
j_call: TRBJ2-7
d_call: -
cdr3_aa: CASSPRSPGSPSYEQYF

v_call: TRBV7-3
j_call: TRBJ2-1
d_call: TRBD2
cdr3_aa: CASSLGLAGGRQFF

v_call: TRBV6-1
j_call: TRBJ1-5
d_call: -
cdr3_aa: CASRLKPRGQPQHF

v_call: TRBV7-3
j_call: TRBJ1-1
d_call: -
cdr3_aa: CASSLNNAGLTEAFF

v_call: TRBV7-2
j_call: TRBJ2-3
d_call: TRBD2
cdr3_aa: CASSLELAGSSTDTQYF

v_call: TRBV10-3
j_call: TRBJ2-3
d_call: TRBD2
cdr3_aa: CAISPTSGGAGTDTQYF

v_call: TRBV19
j_call: TRBJ1-2
d_call: -
cdr3_aa: CASRRQPGDYGYTF

v_call: TRBV5-4
j_call: TRBJ2-5
d_call: -
cdr3_aa: CASSAPERGRETQYF

v_call: TRBV2
j_call: TRBJ1-2
d_call: TRBD1
cdr3_aa: CASSLGQGATGYTF

v_call: TRBV5-1
j_call: TRBJ2-7
d_call: -
cdr3_aa: CASSLSVGREQYF

v_call: TRBV27
j_call: TRBJ2-3
d_call: -
cdr3_aa: CASSLLTGFGGVTDTQYF

v_call: TRBV2
j_call: TRBJ2-1
d_call: -
cdr3_aa: CASSEQRYNEQFF

v_call: TRBV5-1
j_call: TRBJ2-1
d_call: -
cdr3_aa: CASSLDPAGSYNEQFF

v_call: TRBV5-1
j_call: TRBJ2-3
d_call: TRBD2
cdr3_aa: CASSPRGLAGGTDTQYF

v_call: TRBV7-9
j_call: TRBJ2-7
d_call: -
cdr3_aa: CASSLVGSSYEQYF

v_call: TRBV7-3
j_call: TRBJ1-6
d_call: -
cdr3_aa: CASSLKRAGYNSPLHF

v_call: TRBV5-1
j_call: TRBJ2-2
d_call: -
cdr3_aa: CASSPYFDGELFF

v_call: TRBV11-2
j_call: TRBJ1-2
d_call: -
cdr3_aa: CASSDQGNRRYTF

v_call: TRBV19
j_call: TRBJ2-7
d_call: -
cdr3_aa: CASSISFSYEQYF

v_call: TRBV5-1
j_call: TRBJ1-6
d_call: TRBD1
cdr3_aa: CASSPDRVNSPLHF